This entry lists 5 T cell receptor beta chains sequenced from one sample in a study of T cell changes during pregnancy in multiple sclerosis. The data were produced by immunoSEQ multiplex PCR, yet TCRdb's version contains in-frame clones alone and is incomplete. The table has over 80,000 clones, around nine tenths seen once; the top ten hold around 0.76%. The specimen comprised peripheral blood, sampled in the second trimester of pregnancy. The receptor source for this set is a female donor in good health, enrolled as a control in a pregnancy study.

The V gene is TRBV27, the J gene TRBJ2-5, with 10 positions matching TRBD1. This CDR3 is built from 14 residues. CDR1 MNHEY and CDR2 SMNVEV come from the germline V gene (reference sequence). Trimming at V came to 3 bases and at J to 7 bases, leaving 5 bases not matched to a gene. CDR3 in DNA: TGTGCCAGCAGTTTCGCAGGGGACAGGGGGACCCAGTACTTC. It is translated as CASSFAGDRGTQYF.

V usage is TRBV6-5 and J usage is TRBJ1-4, with TRBD1 as a possible D gene (6 bases). CDR1 and CDR2 (germline): MNHEY, SVGAGI. Trimming took off 5 bases at V and 8 bases at J, with 15 bases between the two ends. CDR3 length: 14 residues. For the CDR3, the DNA is TGTGCCAGCAGTCGCCGACAGGAAGGGGAAAAACTGTTTTTT. This translates into CASSRRQEGEKLFF.

The chain is built from TRBV10-1 and TRBJ2-7; D is possibly TRBD2 (7 bases). Germline-derived CDR1 and CDR2 are WNHNN and SYGVQD (reference sequence). This CDR3 contains 14 residues. Trimming removed 5 bases at V and 1 base at J, with 12 bases between. In nucleotides, the CDR3 is TGCGCCAGCAGTCGAGGGGGGGATTCCTACGAGCAGTACTTC. As protein: CASSRGGDSYEQYF.

The chain employs TRBV11-1 and TRBJ2-7; 8 nucleotides agree with TRBD2. Trimming took 0 bases from V and 3 from J; bases not matched to a gene: 10. The CDR3 runs 17 residues. The germline CDR1 and CDR2 sequences are SGHAT and FQDESV (reference sequence). The CDR3: CASSLAVFGSGGYEQYF. DNA for the CDR3: TGTGCCAGCAGCTTAGCGGTCTTCGGGAGCGGGGGCTACGAGCAGTACTTC.

This clone was seen only once. The chain carries TRBV15 and TRBJ1-5, with unresolved D. Germline CDR1 and CDR2: LNHNV and YYDKDF (reference sequence). Deletions cut 3 bases from V and 3 bases from J, with 12 bases between. The CDR3 runs to 15 residues. As DNA, the CDR3 is TGTGCCACCAGCAGGGAAGGAGGGCCCAATCAGCCCCAGCATTTT. Residues: CATSREGGPNQPQHF.